The following is a T cell receptor (beta chain) sequence with its context. This entry comes from a study of CD8 T cells in ankylosing spondylitis. The CDR3 covers 14 residues. Germline V gene data show CDR1 as SGHDT and CDR2 as YYEEEE. Trimming cost V 5 bases and J 4 bases, with 10 bases left between them. TCRdb used MiXCR to reprocess the 5' RACE reads, holding one entry per CDR3 protein. The sample contains some 350,000 distinct CDR3 sequences, roughly 15% of which appear only once. The sample consisted of blood, either unsorted or a sorted T cell fraction (not recorded which). The TCR originated in a male donor with ankylosing spondylitis or in good health (not recorded which). The chain recombines TRBV5-6 with TRBJ2-6; TRBD1 is a possible D gene (6 bases). The CDR3 DNA reads as TGTGCCAGCAGTTACAGGGCCGGGGCCAACGTCCTGACTTTC. Protein: CASSYRAGANVLTF.